The 19 T cell receptor beta chains in this list originate from one sample, sequenced in a study of T cell clonality in common variable immunodeficiency. Profiled with immunoSEQ multiplex PCR; TCRdb holds only in-frame clones, not every one. Recorded here are 40,000 or so clones, none singletons. Sequenced input: peripheral blood mononuclear cells. These receptors all come from a person aged 18-70 years in good health.

This clone qualifies as medium-sized (0.01 to 0.1%). The sequence runs out 3 residues before the end of the CDR3; the remainder is reconstructed from the germline J gene. The rearrangement links TRBV7-2 to TRBJ2-5, with 10 bases lining up with TRBD2. V shed 5 bases, J shed 2 bases, and the junction held 5 bases outside the gene matches. Germline loops: CDR1 SGHTA, CDR2 FQGNSA. This CDR3 is 15 amino acids long. The CDR3 bases that were read are TGTGCCAGCAGCCGGGGACTAGCGCTACAAGAGACC. This sequence encodes CASSRGLALQET. The complete CDR3 protein is CASSRGLALQETQYF.

The table lists this clone with many counts. Sequencing ends 3 residues short of the CDR3 end; the germline J gene provides the rest. The gene calls are TRBV19 and TRBJ1-5; D is possibly TRBD1 (5 bases). V gave up 6 bases and J gave up 3 bases, with 15 bases separating them. The CDR3 loop spans 15 amino acids. Germline V gene sequence: CDR1 LNHDA, CDR2 SQIVND (reference sequence). CDR3 region: CASRRGGIYNQPQHF. CDR3 DNA (partial): TGTGCCAGTAGGAGGGGCGGAATCTACAATCAGCCC.

In its sample, this clone was seen a few times. The missing CDR3 end, 3 residues past where the read stops, is filled in from the germline J gene. V is TRBV18 and J is TRBJ1-2, with 7 bases identical to TRBD1. Germline CDR1 KGHSH, CDR2 LQKENI. The CDR3 consists of 15 residues. This CDR3 is CASSPPAGGYDDYTF. Partial CDR3 DNA: TGTGCCAGCTCACCACCGGCAGGGGGTTACGACGAC. The full variable domain, its missing parts supplied by reference TRBV18 and TRBJ1-2, is NAGVMQNPRHLVRRRGQEARLRCSPMKGHSHVYWYRQLPEEGLKFMVYLQKENIIDESGMPKERFSAEFPKEGPSILRIQQVVRGDSAAYFCASSPPAGGYDDYTFGSGTRLTVV.

This clone was picked up many times. The read ends 3 residues before the CDR3 terminus; that terminus is restored from the germline J gene. V is TRBV28 and J is TRBJ2-1, with 11 bases that match TRBD2. The CDR3 runs to 14 residues. The junction had 2 bases not matched to a gene; V was cut back by 1 base and J by 9 bases. The V gene's germline CDR1 is MDHEN and CDR2 SYDVKM. CDR3 DNA (partial): TGTGCCAGCAGTTTATTTAGCGGGAGGGGTGAG. Its translation: CASSLFSGRGE. From start to end, the CDR3 is CASSLFSGRGEQFF.

This clone occurred many times. The read falls 3 residues short of the CDR3 end, and the missing part is taken from the germline J gene. The chain links TRBV20-1 to TRBJ2-1; 13 bases align to TRBD2. Germline CDR1 and CDR2: DFQATT and SNEGSKA (reference sequence). V lost 5 bases, J lost 3 bases, and 19 bases stayed unmatched. The CDR3 consists of 20 residues. CDR3 bases read: TGCAGTGCTCCTTCACCCGGACTAGCGGGAGTGAGAGCACTCTACAATGAG. Encoded protein: CSAPSPGLAGVRALYNE. The entire CDR3 reads CSAPSPGLAGVRALYNEQFF.

This clone has ten or more counts. The CDR3 end falls 3 residues outside the read, so it is completed with the germline J gene. The chain employs TRBV5-1 and TRBJ2-7; 7 nucleotides align to TRBD1. The V segment lost 2 bases and the J segment 6 bases; nucleotides outside the gene matches: 11. There are 15 residues in the CDR3. Per germline, CDR1 SGHRS and CDR2 YFSETQ. CDR3 residues: CASSFDQGVIGEQYF. Partial CDR3 DNA: TGCGCCAGCAGCTTTGACCAGGGGGTAATCGGCGAG.

This clone was detected many times. The read stops 3 residues short of the end of the CDR3; the missing end is completed from the germline J gene. The rearrangement joins TRBV18 to TRBJ2-5, with D perhaps TRBD2 (6 bases). The germline CDR1 and CDR2 sequences are KGHSH and LQKENI. This CDR3 is built from 15 residues. V lost 3 bases, J lost 5 bases, and 16 bases lay in between. The CDR3: CASSPPEGKRETQYF. The DNA read from the CDR3 is TGTGCCAGCTCACCGCCGGAGGGGAAAAGGGAGACC.

This clone appeared many times. Coverage ceases 3 residues before the CDR3 finishes, and the germline J gene fills in the end. The gene calls are TRBV30 and TRBJ1-1; no reliable D call. Germline V gene data show CDR1 as GTSNPN and CDR2 as SVGIG (reference sequence). Deletions cut 2 bases from V and 0 bases from J, with 13 bases between. This CDR3 has 15 residues. Here the CDR3 reads CAWSKRQAMNTEAFF. CDR3 DNA (partial): TGTGCCTGGAGTAAGAGGCAGGCTATGAACACTGAA.

This clone was seen repeatedly, ten times or more. The read terminates 3 residues ahead of where the CDR3 ends, so the germline J gene completes it. V usage is TRBV19 and J usage is TRBJ2-7; 8 bases are a match to TRBD1. V gave up 3 bases and J gave up 5 bases; unmatched junction bases: 6. The CDR3 covers 14 residues. The germline gives CDR1 LNHDA, CDR2 SQIVND (reference sequence). The CDR3 is CASSIRDRGHEQYF. Partial CDR3 DNA: TGTGCCAGTAGTATCAGAGACAGGGGTCACGAG.

Many counts were recorded for this clone. Coverage ceases 3 residues before the CDR3 finishes, and the germline J gene fills in the end. The J gene is TRBJ1-1, the V gene TRBV20-1; D uncertain. Between the trimmed V and J ends, which lost 0 bases and 2 bases, there was a span of 7 bases. Germline V gives CDR1 DFQATT, CDR2 SNEGSKA (reference sequence). The CDR3 is made up of 13 amino acids. Partial CDR3 DNA: TGCAGTGCTAGAGATCGGTCTAACACTGAA. It is translated as CSARDRSNTE. From start to end, the CDR3 is CSARDRSNTEAFF.

This clone occurred a few times. The CDR3 is cut off 3 residues early in the read; its end comes from the germline J gene. V usage is TRBV19 and J usage is TRBJ2-3; 7 nucleotides agree with TRBD2. The CDR3 extends over 12 amino acids. Germline CDR1 reads LNHDA; CDR2 reads SQIVND (reference sequence). The CDR3 sequence: CASLGLLGTQYF. The sequenced CDR3 bases are TGTGCCAGCTTGGGACTATTGGGGACG.

This clone was observed a few times. The read comes to an end 3 residues before the CDR3 does, leaving the germline J gene to fill in the end. The chain carries TRBV20-1 and TRBJ2-3; 7 nucleotides match TRBD2. The CDR3 extends over 14 amino acids. Germline-derived CDR1 and CDR2 are DFQATT and SNEGSKA (reference sequence). J lost 0 bases, V lost 3 bases, and 3 bases had no gene match. CDR3 residues: CSARTSHSTDTQYF. Incomplete CDR3 DNA: TGCAGTGCTAGGACTAGCCACAGCACAGATACG.

Many counts were recorded for this clone. Read sequence stops 3 residues before the CDR3 end, and the germline J gene provides the missing end. The gene calls are TRBV6-2 or TRBV6-3 and TRBJ2-1; TRBD2 matches at 8 bases. CDR1 MNHEY and CDR2 SVGEGT come from the germline V gene. The CDR3 consists of 15 residues. The J segment lost 9 bases and the V segment lost 8 bases, leaving 15 bases of the junction unmatched. This chain's CDR3 is CASRRIQRELSEQFF. CDR3 bases read: TGTGCCAGCCGAAGGATTCAGCGGGAGCTGAGTGAG.

By share of the sample, this clone is medium-sized. The read ends 3 residues shy of where the CDR3 ends; the end is completed using the germline J gene. J is TRBJ2-5 and V is TRBV20-1; D is perhaps TRBD2 (5 bases). V was pared by 1 base and J by 5 bases, with 11 bases between. Per germline, CDR1 DFQATT and CDR2 SNEGSKA (reference sequence). The CDR3 contains 13 residues. The CDR3 here is CSARGLAMETQYF. The sequenced part of the CDR3 DNA is TGCAGTGCTAGAGGGCTAGCAATGGAGACC.

This clone was seen a few times. Read data end 3 residues before the CDR3 end; the end is taken from the germline J gene. The chain joins TRBV18 to TRBJ2-3, with 9 bases matching TRBD1. Germline V gives CDR1 KGHSH, CDR2 LQKENI. This CDR3 is built from 15 residues. V lost 3 bases and J lost 0; bases outside the gene matches: 1. The sequenced part of the CDR3 DNA is TGTGCCAGCTCACCGGGACAGGGAAGCACAGATACG. It codes for CASSPGQGSTDT. The complete CDR3 protein is CASSPGQGSTDTQYF.

This clone has just a few counts. The read comes to an end 3 residues before the CDR3 does, leaving the germline J gene to fill in the end. J is TRBJ1-4 and V is TRBV13; possibly TRBD1 for D (6 bases). The germline CDR1 and CDR2 sequences are PRHDT and FYEKMQ (reference sequence). This CDR3 spans 15 amino acids. This CDR3 is CASSHLGGGDSPLFF. CDR3 DNA, as far as it was read: TGTGCCAGCAGCCATCTTGGGGGGGGCGATTCACCA. The complete variable domain, with remaining parts taken from reference TRBV13 and TRBJ1-4, reads AAGVIQSPRHLIKEKRETATLKCYPIPRHDTVYWYQQGPGQDPQFLISFYEKMQSDKGSIPDRFSAQQFSDYHSELNMSSLELGDSALYFCASSHLGGGDSPLFFGSGTQLSVL.

This clone was detected many times. The sequence runs out 3 residues before the end of the CDR3; the remainder is reconstructed from the germline J gene. The V call is TRBV5-1, the J call TRBJ1-2, with D perhaps matching TRBD1 (5 bases). Looked up from germline, CDR1 is SGHRS and CDR2 is YFSETQ. The CDR3 length is 12 residues. V was shortened by 0 bases and J by 6 bases, with 6 bases between the two germline ends. Partial CDR3 DNA: TGCGCCAGCAGCTTGGGGGGGGATGGC. It yields the protein CASSLGGDG. The whole CDR3 reads CASSLGGDGYTF.

This clone has ten or more counts. The read stops 3 residues short of the end of the CDR3; the missing end is completed from the germline J gene. The rearrangement joins TRBV6-8 to TRBJ2-2; 9 bases are shared with TRBD1. The CDR3 is 13 amino acids. Germline CDR1 and CDR2: MNHGY and SAAAGT. CDR3 sequence: CASSGKGQGKLFF. The covered CDR3 bases are TGTGCCAGCAGTGGAAAGGGACAGGGTAAG.

This clone came up many times. The DNA ends 3 residues before the CDR3 does, and the rest of the CDR3 is filled in from the germline J gene. The chain is built from TRBV28 and TRBJ2-7; 8 bases line up with TRBD2. The germline gives CDR1 MDHEN, CDR2 SYDVKM. Trimming at V came to 7 bases and at J to 6 bases, leaving 5 bases not matched to a gene. The CDR3 is 12 amino acids. CDR3 bases read: TGTGCCAGCACCGCAGCGGGGGTCGAG. Translated: CASTAAGVE. The CDR3, in full, reads CASTAAGVEQYF.